What follows describes a single TCR beta chain. Its antigen is still unknown. This entry is derived from a study of STAT5B mutations in CD4+ large granular lymphocyte leukemia. Overall study results and limits: No patients shared main leukemic clonotypes, though around 27% appeared at low frequency elsewhere. Patient CD4-sorted repertoires looked more clonal than healthy CD4+ repertoires, even without putative leukemic clones.

V was shortened by 2 bases and J by 5 bases, with 10 bases between the two germline ends. This CDR3 comprises 13 residues. Germline CDR1 SGHRS, CDR2 YFSETQ. This was a survey-level run. Per the original data handling: Lowest detectable productive clonotype frequency was 2.59 x 10-5. Method: immunoSEQ multiplex PCR; TCRdb's copy keeps in-frame clones and lacks some. For V, J and clone size, that table is used; D and trimming come from the DNA. The repertoire has 40,000 to 45,000 clones, more than 80% of them found once; the top ten carry 3% to 4.5%. The sequence derives from a human donor in good health. The chain employs TRBV5-1 and TRBJ2-5; D gene unclear. Sequencing was carried out using CD4+ T cells from blood buffy coats. CDR3 loop: CASSFVPRETQYF. The CDR3 nucleotides are TGCGCCAGCAGCTTCGTCCCTAGGGAGACCCAGTACTTC.